The 19 T cell receptor beta chains in this list originate from one sample, sequenced in a study of shared clonotypes between healthy human individuals. Repertoires were generated with immunoSEQ multiplex PCR, while TCRdb's copy carries only in-frame clones and drops some. The sample holds 490,000 or so clones, roughly 85% seen once. Sequencing used PBMCs. The receptors were sampled from a woman between 40 and 55 years old in good health. Some clones in this sample may be carry-over from other donors' samples.

This rearrangement joins TRBV19 to TRBJ2-1; 7 nucleotides align to TRBD1. Germline V gives CDR1 LNHDA, CDR2 SQIVND (reference sequence). Losses at the gene ends were 5 bases for V and 9 bases for J; bases not matched to a gene: 7. This CDR3 has 13 residues. CDR3 nucleotides: TGTGCCAGTAGTCGTCAGGGGGTTTCTGAGCAGTTCTTC. Translation: CASSRQGVSEQFF.

Remarks on this clone: The junction shows a germline mismatch at one end, possibly a read error. The chain links TRBV27 to TRBJ2-7; possibly TRBD2 for D (6 bases). CDR3 length: 14 amino acids. The germline V gene encodes CDR1 MNHEY and CDR2 SMNVEV (reference sequence). The CDR3: CAGSFRGTYYEQYF. The CDR3 region has the DNA TGTGCCGGCAGTTTCCGGGGGACGTACTACGAGCAGTACTTC.

This chain uses TRBV30 with TRBJ2-3; D might be TRBD1 (6 bases). Trimming took 1 base from V and 6 from J, leaving 11 bases between them. Per the germline V gene, CDR1 is GTSNPN and CDR2 is SVGIG (reference sequence). The CDR3 has 13 residues. CDR3 sequence (DNA): TGTGCCTGGAGTGAAACAGGGTCGGATACGCAGTATTTT. Translation: CAWSETGSDTQYF.

The gene calls are TRBV4-1 and TRBJ2-7; D gene unclear. The CDR3 is made up of 14 amino acids. V lost 6 bases, J lost 3 bases, and 15 bases lay in between. CDR1 MGHRA and CDR2 YSYEKL come from the germline V gene. The CDR3 is CASRRVAGGYEQYF. CDR3 nucleotide sequence: TGCGCCAGCAGGCGAGTCGCTGGCGGCTACGAGCAGTACTTC.

The chain uses TRBV14 and TRBJ1-2; no clear D gene. Looked up from germline, CDR1 is SGHDN and CDR2 is FVKESK. The CDR3 consists of 12 residues. V lost 3 bases and J lost 6, with 8 bases in between. CDR3 coding DNA: TGTGCCAGCAGCCAGTACAGCAATGGCTACACCTTC. Translation gives CASSQYSNGYTF.

The V call is TRBV7-2, the J call TRBJ2-5, with D perhaps TRBD2 (6 bases). CDR3 length: 14 residues. The V gene lost 2 bases and the J gene lost 1 base, with 8 bases spanning the gap. CDR1 SGHTA and CDR2 FQGNSA come from the germline V gene. CDR3 region: CASSLRGTQETQYF. CDR3 coding DNA: TGTGCCAGCAGCTTACGGGGGACCCAAGAGACCCAGTACTTC.

Concerning this clone: This sample includes further DNA sequences coding for the same CDR3. The CDR3: CASSLGGLAKNIQYF. CDR3 coding DNA: TGTGCCAGCAGCTTAGGTGGACTAGCCAAAAACATTCAGTACTTC. The V gene is TRBV7-2, the J gene TRBJ2-4; possibly TRBD2 for D (5 bases). Trimming removed 1 base at V and 0 bases at J, with 7 bases between. This CDR3 contains 15 residues. The germline V gene has CDR1 SGHTA and CDR2 FQGNSA.

The V gene is TRBV30, the J gene TRBJ2-1; either TRBD1 or TRBD2 may fit D (5 bases each). Germline loops: CDR1 GTSNPN, CDR2 SVGIG (reference sequence). This CDR3 is built from 15 residues. Trimming removed 2 bases at V and 4 bases at J, with 15 bases between. The CDR3 bases are TGTGCCTGGAGTCTGGGACGCGATCCTTACAATGAGCAGTTCTTC. The encoded protein is CAWSLGRDPYNEQFF.

This clone was recorded once. The CDR3, as DNA: TGTGCCAGCAGCTTGGCACCAGGGCCTGGGGCCAACGTCCTGACTTTC. This translates into CASSLAPGPGANVLTF. V gene TRBV5-5 combines with J gene TRBJ2-6; possibly TRBD1 for D (5 bases). Germline-derived CDR1 and CDR2 are SGHKS and YYEKEE (reference sequence). The V end was cut by 0 bases, the J end by 2 bases, with 9 bases between. The CDR3 runs 16 residues.

The chain combines TRBV7-9 with TRBJ1-1, with 7 bases fitting TRBD1. Germline V CDR1 and CDR2: SEHNR, FQNEAQ (reference sequence). The CDR3 spans 15 residues. The V segment lost 5 bases and the J segment 1 base; nucleotides outside the gene matches: 7. CDR3 coding DNA: TGTGCCAGCAGCCTAGGGGGCAGCACGAACACTGAAGCTTTCTTT. Translation gives CASSLGGSTNTEAFF.

This clone has only one observation. The rearrangement joins TRBV30 to TRBJ2-3; a possible D gene is TRBD2 (5 bases). Trimming took 0 bases from V and 7 from J, leaving 20 bases between them. The germline CDR1 and CDR2 sequences are GTSNPN and SVGIG (reference sequence). The CDR3 extends over 16 amino acids. CDR3 nucleotide sequence: TGTGCCTGGAGTGTACGCGGCAGCCTTACGGGGAATACGCAGTATTTT. This encodes CAWSVRGSLTGNTQYF.

The chain employs TRBV7-9 and TRBJ2-7; TRBD1 or TRBD2 may be the D gene (6 bases each). The CDR3 has 16 amino acids. Trimming pared 2 bases from V and 2 bases from J, leaving 16 bases between. The germline gives CDR1 SEHNR, CDR2 FQNEAQ (reference sequence). Here the CDR3 DNA reads TGTGCCAGCAGCTTAAGTCGGGGGACATCTACCTACGAGCAGTACTTC. Encoded protein: CASSLSRGTSTYEQYF.

Points on this clone: The sample contains more than one DNA sequence encoding this CDR3. The gene calls are TRBV9 and TRBJ2-5; D is uncertain. The CDR3 runs to 14 residues. The germline V gene has CDR1 SGDLS and CDR2 YYNGEE. The V and J ends lost 0 bases and 1 base respectively, with 7 bases between them. CDR3 region: CASSVGTAQETQYF. CDR3 bases: TGTGCCAGCAGCGTAGGGACGGCCCAAGAGACCCAGTACTTC.

The rearrangement joins TRBV5-4 to TRBJ1-1; no firm D call. The CDR3 runs to 13 residues. Between the trimmed V and J ends, which lost 0 bases and 2 bases, there was a span of 5 bases. CDR1 and CDR2 from the germline V gene are SGHNT and YYREEE (reference sequence). CDR3 region: CASSLAVNTEAFF. CDR3 DNA sequence: TGTGCCAGCAGCTTGGCCGTTAACACTGAAGCTTTCTTT.

This rearrangement joins TRBV7-2 to TRBJ2-6; D is unclear. The germline V gene has CDR1 SGHTA and CDR2 FQGNSA. This CDR3 is built from 19 residues. Trimming removed 5 bases at V and 0 bases at J, with 20 bases between. As DNA, the CDR3 is TGTGCCAGCAGCCTCACCGACGGACCCCCCTTCTCTGGGGCCAACGTCCTGACTTTC. Translated, it gives CASSLTDGPPFSGANVLTF.

CDR3 in amino acids: CASSLENGVGYTF. The CDR3 DNA sequence: TGTGCCAGCAGCTTAGAAAACGGCGTTGGCTACACCTTC. V usage is TRBV7-6 and J usage is TRBJ1-2, with D unresolved. Trimming took off 1 base at V and 7 bases at J, with 10 bases between the two ends. Per the germline V gene, CDR1 is SGHVS and CDR2 is FNYEAQ. There are 13 residues in the CDR3.

The chain recombines TRBV7-2 with TRBJ1-1, with 8 bases aligning to TRBD1. The germline V gene encodes CDR1 SGHTA and CDR2 FQGNSA. The CDR3 covers 14 residues. The trim removed 4 bases at V and 3 bases at J, leaving 4 bases unmatched. The CDR3 protein is CASSSYRGDTEAFF. In nucleotides, the CDR3 is TGTGCCAGCAGCTCCTACAGGGGGGACACTGAAGCTTTCTTT.

The V and J genes are TRBV4-1 and TRBJ1-5; no clear D gene. This CDR3 region has 13 residues. Trimming took off 1 base at V and 6 bases at J, with 7 bases between the two ends. Germline CDR1 MGHRA, CDR2 YSYEKL. CDR3 residues: CASSQAYGQPQHF. CDR3 nucleotide sequence: TGCGCCAGCAGCCAAGCATACGGTCAGCCCCAGCATTTT.

The rearrangement joins TRBV18 to TRBJ1-1, with D unclear. The V gene's germline CDR1 is KGHSH and CDR2 LQKENI. V lost 2 bases and J lost 0, with 10 bases in between. The CDR3 spans 15 residues. Written as DNA, the CDR3 is TGTGCCAGCTCACCAGAGAGGGTAATGAACACTGAAGCTTTCTTT. Its protein product is CASSPERVMNTEAFF.